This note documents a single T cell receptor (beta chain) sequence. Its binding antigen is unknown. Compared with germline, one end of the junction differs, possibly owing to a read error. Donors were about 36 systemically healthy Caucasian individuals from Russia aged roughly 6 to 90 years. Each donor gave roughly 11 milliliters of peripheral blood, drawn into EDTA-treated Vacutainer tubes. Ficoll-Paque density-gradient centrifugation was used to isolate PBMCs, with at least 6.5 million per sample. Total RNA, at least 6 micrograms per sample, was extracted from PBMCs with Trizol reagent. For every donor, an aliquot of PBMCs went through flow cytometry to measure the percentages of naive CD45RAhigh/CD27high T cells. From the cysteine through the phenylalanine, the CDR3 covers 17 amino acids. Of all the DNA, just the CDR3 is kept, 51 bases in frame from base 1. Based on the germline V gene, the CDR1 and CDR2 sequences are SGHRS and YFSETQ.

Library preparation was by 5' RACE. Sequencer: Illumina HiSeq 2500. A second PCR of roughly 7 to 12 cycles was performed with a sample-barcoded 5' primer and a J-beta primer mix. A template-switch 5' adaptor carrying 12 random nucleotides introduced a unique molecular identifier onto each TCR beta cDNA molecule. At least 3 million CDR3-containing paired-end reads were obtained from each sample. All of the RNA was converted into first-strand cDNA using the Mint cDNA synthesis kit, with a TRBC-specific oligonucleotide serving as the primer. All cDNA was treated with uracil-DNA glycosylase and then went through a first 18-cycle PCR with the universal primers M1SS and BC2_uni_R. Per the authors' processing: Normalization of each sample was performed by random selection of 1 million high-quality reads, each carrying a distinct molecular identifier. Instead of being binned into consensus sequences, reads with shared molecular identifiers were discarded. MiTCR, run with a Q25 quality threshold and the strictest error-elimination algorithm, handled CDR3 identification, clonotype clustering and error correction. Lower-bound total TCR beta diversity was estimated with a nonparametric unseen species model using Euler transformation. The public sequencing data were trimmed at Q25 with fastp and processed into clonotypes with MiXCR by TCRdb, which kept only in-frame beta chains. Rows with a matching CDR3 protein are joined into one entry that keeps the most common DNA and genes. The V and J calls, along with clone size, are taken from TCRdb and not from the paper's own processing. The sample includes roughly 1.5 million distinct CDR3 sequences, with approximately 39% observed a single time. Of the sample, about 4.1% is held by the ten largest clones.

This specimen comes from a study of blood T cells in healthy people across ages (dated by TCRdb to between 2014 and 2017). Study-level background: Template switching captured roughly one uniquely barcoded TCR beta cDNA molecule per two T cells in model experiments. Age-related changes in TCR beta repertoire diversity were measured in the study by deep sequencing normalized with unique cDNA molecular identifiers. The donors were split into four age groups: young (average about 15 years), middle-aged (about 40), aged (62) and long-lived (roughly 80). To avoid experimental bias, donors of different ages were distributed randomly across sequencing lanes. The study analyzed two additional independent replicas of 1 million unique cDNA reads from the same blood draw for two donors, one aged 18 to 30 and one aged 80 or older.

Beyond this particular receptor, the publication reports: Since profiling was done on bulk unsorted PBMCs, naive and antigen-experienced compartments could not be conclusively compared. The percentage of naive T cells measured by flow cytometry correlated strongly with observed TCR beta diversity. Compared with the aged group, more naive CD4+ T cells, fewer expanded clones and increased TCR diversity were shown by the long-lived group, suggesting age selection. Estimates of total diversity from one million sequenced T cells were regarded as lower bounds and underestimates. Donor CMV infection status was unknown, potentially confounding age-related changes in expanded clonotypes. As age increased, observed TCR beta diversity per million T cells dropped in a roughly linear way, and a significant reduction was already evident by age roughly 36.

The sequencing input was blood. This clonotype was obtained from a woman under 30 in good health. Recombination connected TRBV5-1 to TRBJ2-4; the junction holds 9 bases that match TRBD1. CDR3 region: CASSGSGTGIAKNTQYF. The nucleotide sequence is TGCGCCAGCAGCGGCTCCGGGACAGGGATAGCCAAAAACACTCAGTACTTC.